Listed below are T cell receptor beta chains from one sample, sequenced in a study of Graves' ophthalmopathy and Graves' hyperthyroidism. TCRdb reprocessed the multiplex PCR reads via MiXCR and lists one record per CDR3 protein. The data show 200,000 to 250,000 distinct CDR3 sequences, about 22% seen once. The sequenced material came from peripheral blood. The receptors were sampled from a woman aged 45-65 years with Graves' ophthalmopathy. Each CDR3 is given with its conserved first and last residue. D genes are given only for firm matches. The size field is filled for only some rows; it gives once, few, many or a size class.

j_call: TRBJ2-2; d_call: TRBD2; v_call: TRBV2; clone_size: many; cdr3_nt: TGTGCCAGCTGCTACGGGGGGGCGGAATCTGCCGGGGAGCTGTTTTTT; cdr3_aa: CASCYGGAESAGELFF
j_call: TRBJ1-1; d_call: -; v_call: TRBV5-1; clone_size: -; cdr3_nt: TGCGCCAGCAGCTCATCCCGGGACACCAAGAGATTGGCTTTCTTT; cdr3_aa: CASSSSRDTKRLAFF
j_call: TRBJ2-5; d_call: TRBD2; v_call: TRBV5-1; clone_size: many; cdr3_nt: TGCGCCAGCGGAAGAGGGGCTAGCGGAACGAAAGAGACCCAGTACTTC; cdr3_aa: CASGRGASGTKETQYF
j_call: TRBJ2-7; d_call: -; v_call: TRBV20-1; clone_size: many; cdr3_nt: TGCAGTGGAGTGCCGGGAAGGGGTTCCTACGAGCAGTACTTC; cdr3_aa: CSGVPGRGSYEQYF
j_call: TRBJ2-7; d_call: TRBD2; v_call: TRBV27; clone_size: -; cdr3_nt: TGTGCCAGCAGTGCGTTTTCGGGACTAGCGAGCCACGAGCAGTACTTC; cdr3_aa: CASSAFSGLASHEQYF
j_call: TRBJ2-5; d_call: -; v_call: TRBV7-2; clone_size: many; cdr3_nt: TGTGCCAGCAGCCCCCCGGGGCGGCGAGTGAGCGAAGAGACCCAGTACTTC; cdr3_aa: CASSPPGRRVSEETQYF
j_call: TRBJ1-5; d_call: -; v_call: TRBV6-1; clone_size: many; cdr3_nt: TGTGCCAGCAGTGAAGTGGACAGCGAATATCAGCCCCAGCATTTT; cdr3_aa: CASSEVDSEYQPQHF
j_call: TRBJ2-5; d_call: -; v_call: TRBV7-2; clone_size: many; cdr3_nt: TGTGCCAGCAGCTTAGGGCCCTTGGAGACCCAGTACTTC; cdr3_aa: CASSLGPLETQYF
j_call: TRBJ1-5; d_call: -; v_call: TRBV12-3/TRBV12-4; clone_size: many; cdr3_nt: TGTGCCAGCTCCCTGGGTGGGAAAAAGTCCGATCAGCCCCAGCATTTT; cdr3_aa: CASSLGGKKSDQPQHF
j_call: TRBJ1-5; d_call: TRBD1; v_call: TRBV18; clone_size: -; cdr3_nt: TGTGCCAGCTCACCAGGACAGGGGCCAGGGTTGCATCAGCCCCAGCATTTT; cdr3_aa: CASSPGQGPGLHQPQHF
j_call: TRBJ1-3; d_call: -; v_call: TRBV5-6; clone_size: many; cdr3_nt: TGTGCCAGCAGCTTGGGCGGACACTTCTCTGGAAACACCATATATTTT; cdr3_aa: CASSLGGHFSGNTIYF
j_call: TRBJ1-5; d_call: TRBD1; v_call: TRBV20-1; clone_size: many; cdr3_nt: TGCAGTGCTAGAGGACGGACAGGGGGTACCTATAGCAATCAGCCCCAGCATTTT; cdr3_aa: CSARGRTGGTYSNQPQHF
j_call: TRBJ2-5; d_call: TRBD2; v_call: TRBV20-1; clone_size: many; cdr3_nt: TGCAGTGCTAGAGACCTAGCGGGAGGGCCATGGGAGACCCAGTACTTC; cdr3_aa: CSARDLAGGPWETQYF
j_call: TRBJ2-6; d_call: TRBD1; v_call: TRBV6-4; clone_size: many; cdr3_nt: TGTGCCAGCAGTATCCGGGACAGCTTTTCTTCGACCAACGTCCTGACTTTC; cdr3_aa: CASSIRDSFSSTNVLTF
j_call: TRBJ2-7; d_call: -; v_call: TRBV20-1; clone_size: many; cdr3_nt: TGCAGTGCTAGTAGGGGGACATCCTCCTACGAGCAGTACTTC; cdr3_aa: CSASRGTSSYEQYF
j_call: TRBJ1-6; d_call: -; v_call: TRBV9; clone_size: many; cdr3_nt: TGTGCCAGCAGCGACGGCAATTCACCCCTCCACTTT; cdr3_aa: CASSDGNSPLHF
j_call: TRBJ2-7; d_call: -; v_call: TRBV28; clone_size: -; cdr3_nt: TGTGCCACAATTCGCGGGATTCCCTACGAGCAGTACTTC; cdr3_aa: CATIRGIPYEQYF
j_call: TRBJ2-7; d_call: TRBD2; v_call: TRBV6-1; clone_size: -; cdr3_nt: TGTGCCAGCAGTCGGGGGACTAGCGGGATCTACGAGCAGTACTTC; cdr3_aa: CASSRGTSGIYEQYF
j_call: TRBJ1-1; d_call: -; v_call: TRBV6-1; clone_size: -; cdr3_nt: TGTGCCAGCAAAGGGGACATAGAGCCTGAAGCTTTCTTT; cdr3_aa: CASKGDIEPEAFF
j_call: TRBJ1-5; d_call: -; v_call: TRBV30; clone_size: -; cdr3_nt: TGTGCCTGGTCTGGCGGGAACAATCAGCCCCAGCTTTTT; cdr3_aa: CAWSGGNNQPQLF
j_call: TRBJ2-7; d_call: TRBD1; v_call: TRBV2; clone_size: many; cdr3_nt: TGTGCCAGCAGCGGGATTGGACAGGGGGCGGGCGAGCAGTACTTC; cdr3_aa: CASSGIGQGAGEQYF
j_call: TRBJ2-5; d_call: -; v_call: TRBV30; clone_size: many; cdr3_nt: TGTGCCTGGAACAATCCAGCCCTGCCCCAGTACTTC; cdr3_aa: CAWNNPALPQYF
j_call: TRBJ2-5; d_call: TRBD1; v_call: TRBV7-9; clone_size: -; cdr3_nt: TGTGCCAGCAGCCAAACAGGGGCAGGGACCCAGTACTTC; cdr3_aa: CASSQTGAGTQYF
j_call: TRBJ2-4; d_call: -; v_call: TRBV5-6; clone_size: few; cdr3_nt: TGTGCCAGCAGCCCCGGGCCTGCCCTAGCCAAAAACATTCAGTACTTC; cdr3_aa: CASSPGPALAKNIQYF
j_call: TRBJ1-3; d_call: -; v_call: TRBV25-1; clone_size: many; cdr3_nt: TGTGCCAGCGGAGGAGGAGGGGACAGAAACACCATATATTTT; cdr3_aa: CASGGGGDRNTIYF
j_call: TRBJ2-2; d_call: TRBD2; v_call: TRBV7-2; clone_size: many; cdr3_nt: TGTGCCAGCAGCACGGGGGGGCGAGGGACCGGGGAGCTGTTTTTT; cdr3_aa: CASSTGGRGTGELFF
j_call: TRBJ2-7; d_call: -; v_call: TRBV5-1; clone_size: many; cdr3_nt: TGCGCCAGCAGCTTGGGTGATAACTCCTACGAGCAGTACTTC; cdr3_aa: CASSLGDNSYEQYF
j_call: TRBJ1-2; d_call: -; v_call: TRBV30; clone_size: many; cdr3_nt: TGTGCCCCAAAGGACATGGCTTATGGCTACACCTTC; cdr3_aa: CAPKDMAYGYTF
j_call: TRBJ2-4; d_call: TRBD2; v_call: TRBV6-2/TRBV6-3; clone_size: many; cdr3_nt: TGTGCCAGCAGGGTAGCGGGAGAAAGCATTCAGTACTTC; cdr3_aa: CASRVAGESIQYF
j_call: TRBJ2-5; d_call: TRBD2; v_call: TRBV20-1; clone_size: many; cdr3_nt: TGCAGTGCTAGCGGGAGGGCCTTAGAGACCCAGTACTTC; cdr3_aa: CSASGRALETQYF
j_call: TRBJ1-2; d_call: -; v_call: TRBV7-9; clone_size: many; cdr3_nt: TGTGCCAGCAGCCTTCGGGACGTCGGCTACACCTTC; cdr3_aa: CASSLRDVGYTF
j_call: TRBJ1-3; d_call: TRBD1; v_call: TRBV5-1; clone_size: many; cdr3_nt: TGCGCCAGCAGCGAGGGGACAGACCTTGGAAACACCATATATTTT; cdr3_aa: CASSEGTDLGNTIYF
j_call: TRBJ2-7; d_call: -; v_call: TRBV20-1; clone_size: many; cdr3_nt: TGCAGTGCTAGAGACCCGATTACTTATGTGCAGTACTTC; cdr3_aa: CSARDPITYVQYF
j_call: TRBJ2-7; d_call: TRBD2; v_call: TRBV3-1; clone_size: -; cdr3_nt: TGTGCCAGCAGCCAACTAGCGGGAGGGCCGCGCGAGCAGTACTTC; cdr3_aa: CASSQLAGGPREQYF
j_call: TRBJ1-2; d_call: TRBD1; v_call: TRBV20-1; clone_size: many; cdr3_nt: TGCAGTGCAAAGACAGGGGGCAGTAGGCCTTACTTC; cdr3_aa: CSAKTGGSRPYF
j_call: TRBJ2-2; d_call: -; v_call: TRBV24-1; clone_size: few; cdr3_nt: TGTGCCACCAGGTCGGGAGTTGATACCGGGGAGCTGTTTTTT; cdr3_aa: CATRSGVDTGELFF
j_call: TRBJ2-5; d_call: -; v_call: TRBV29-1; clone_size: many; cdr3_nt: TGCAGCGCTGGGGGGACACAAGAGACCCAGTACTTC; cdr3_aa: CSAGGTQETQYF
j_call: TRBJ1-5; d_call: -; v_call: TRBV12-3/TRBV12-4; clone_size: many; cdr3_nt: TGTGCCAGCAGTTCGGAGGTTCGCCACCGGGACAATCAGCCCCAGCATTTT; cdr3_aa: CASSSEVRHRDNQPQHF
j_call: TRBJ1-2; d_call: TRBD1; v_call: TRBV6-5; clone_size: many; cdr3_nt: TGTGCCAGCAGTTACGTACAGGGGGCCGGAACTAACTATGGCTACACCTTC; cdr3_aa: CASSYVQGAGTNYGYTF
j_call: TRBJ2-7; d_call: TRBD1; v_call: TRBV6-5; clone_size: once; cdr3_nt: TGTGCCAGCAGTTACTCGACGGACAGGACGCAGTACTTC; cdr3_aa: CASSYSTDRTQYF
j_call: TRBJ2-2; d_call: -; v_call: TRBV5-1; clone_size: many; cdr3_nt: TGCGCCAGCAGCTTTCGACGGGACTCGGGGGCCGGGGAGCTGTTTTTT; cdr3_aa: CASSFRRDSGAGELFF
j_call: TRBJ2-7; d_call: -; v_call: TRBV30; clone_size: many; cdr3_nt: TGTGCCTGGATCGATAGACACTACGAGCAGTACTTC; cdr3_aa: CAWIDRHYEQYF
j_call: TRBJ1-3; d_call: -; v_call: TRBV12-3/TRBV12-4; clone_size: many; cdr3_nt: TGTGCCAGCAGAACGGGGCCCAGGTCCGGCATATATTTT; cdr3_aa: CASRTGPRSGIYF
j_call: TRBJ1-2; d_call: -; v_call: TRBV7-9; clone_size: -; cdr3_nt: TGTGCCAGCAGCCTCAGGGGACGTCGCGGCTACACCTTC; cdr3_aa: CASSLRGRRGYTF
j_call: TRBJ2-6; d_call: -; v_call: TRBV5-1; clone_size: many; cdr3_nt: TGCGCCAGCAGCAAGGGACAAGGCGGGGCAGGGCCTGGGGCCAACGTCCTGACTTTC; cdr3_aa: CASSKGQGGAGPGANVLTF
j_call: TRBJ1-1; d_call: -; v_call: TRBV24-1; clone_size: many; cdr3_nt: TGTAAGAGTAACACTGAAGCTTTCTTT; cdr3_aa: CKSNTEAFF
j_call: TRBJ2-7; d_call: TRBD2; v_call: TRBV7-2; clone_size: many; cdr3_nt: TGTGCCAGCAGCCCTAGCGCTAGCGGGCCTTACGAGCAGTACTTC; cdr3_aa: CASSPSASGPYEQYF
j_call: TRBJ2-2; d_call: -; v_call: TRBV6-5; clone_size: -; cdr3_nt: TGTGCCAGCAGTTACGATGGGCGCACCGGGGAGCTGTTTTTT; cdr3_aa: CASSYDGRTGELFF
j_call: TRBJ2-7; d_call: -; v_call: TRBV27; clone_size: many; cdr3_nt: TGTGCCAGCAGTTCTTATAAAGACAACTCCTACGAGCAGTACTTC; cdr3_aa: CASSSYKDNSYEQYF
j_call: TRBJ1-3; d_call: -; v_call: TRBV6-5; clone_size: -; cdr3_nt: TGTGCCAGCAGTCTACAGGCAACCGGAAACACCATATATTTT; cdr3_aa: CASSLQATGNTIYF